This TCR beta chain was recorded in a study of CD8+ T cells in alopecia areata. Once RNA had been extracted, it was reverse transcribed into cDNA to act as the sequencing template. Clones were read by immunoSEQ multiplex PCR, and TCRdb kept only the in-frame ones, dropping some. The profile shows about 100,000 clones, just under 60% of them singletons. Germline V gene data show CDR1 as LNHDA and CDR2 as SQIVND (reference sequence). Trimming took off 3 bases at V and 4 bases at J, with 14 bases between the two ends. CDR3 length equals 15 residues. Treatment: oral pan-JAK inhibitor, 5-10 mg twice daily.

The clonotype originates from a human donor with alopecia areata. The chain recombines TRBV19 with TRBJ2-3; D perhaps matches TRBD2 (6 bases). The material sequenced was CD8+ T cells sorted from blood, taken between weeks 55 and 65, from a patient treated with tofacitinib. In nucleotides, the CDR3 is TGTGCCAGTAGTATTAGCGGCGGGGAGGCAGATACGCAGTATTTT. Protein sequence: CASSISGGEADTQYF.